A selection of T cell receptor beta chains follows, all from one sample in a study of control samples from healthy donors and cancer patients. Only in-frame clones appear in the TCRdb table, and some are missing; sequencing was by immunoSEQ multiplex PCR. This table has tens of thousands of clones, roughly 90% appearing once. The sample was blood. These receptor sequences come from a woman in her 70s in good health. The CDR3 runs from the conserved cysteine through the conserved F or W. D genes are given only for firm matches. Some rows mark clone size as missing; the rest say once, few, many or name a class of expanded clone.

TRBJ1-3	-	15	-	TRBV25-1	TGTGCCAGCAGAGAACAGGGAGTATCCGGAAACACCATATATTTT	CASREQGVSGNTIYF
TRBJ1-4	once	14	-	TRBV19	TGTGCCAGTAGTATGAGCGCAACTAATGAAAAACTGTTTTTT	CASSMSATNEKLFF
TRBJ2-1	-	13	TRBD2	TRBV30	TGTGCCTGGAAGGATAGCGGGGTGAATGAGCAGTTCTTC	CAWKDSGVNEQFF
TRBJ1-2	-	14	-	TRBV2	TGTGCCAGCAGTTCACAGGGTTCTGGCTATGGCTACACCTTC	CASSSQGSGYGYTF
TRBJ1-2	-	15	-	TRBV14	TGTGCCAGCAGCCAAGATGGGCGACAGGCCTATGGCTACACCTTC	CASSQDGRQAYGYTF
TRBJ1-6	-	15	TRBD1	TRBV18	TGTGCCAGCTCACCACGTCGACAGGGAGATTCACCCCTCCACTTT	CASSPRRQGDSPLHF
TRBJ2-2	-	16	TRBD2	TRBV2	TGTGCCAGCAGTGAAACTAGCGGGGGGCCCACCGGGGAGCTGTTTTTT	CASSETSGGPTGELFF
TRBJ1-6	-	14	-	TRBV15	TGTGCCACCAGCAGAGATCGAGGGAGGACACCCCTCCACTTT	CATSRDRGRTPLHF
TRBJ2-7	-	16	TRBD1	TRBV5-4	TGTGCCAGCAGCAGGTTGGACAGGGCGGACTCCTACGAGCAGTACTTC	CASSRLDRADSYEQYF
TRBJ1-1	-	13	-	TRBV5-1	TGCGCCAGCAGCTTGTATAAGGGGACTGAAGCTTTCTTT	CASSLYKGTEAFF
TRBJ1-3	-	13	-	TRBV10-1	TGCGCCAGCCAAGGGGGTACTGGAAACACCATATATTTT	CASQGGTGNTIYF
TRBJ1-5	-	13	-	TRBV10-1	TGCGCCAGCAGTGAGGGGGTCGGGCAGCCCCAGCATTTT	CASSEGVGQPQHF
TRBJ2-2	-	12	-	TRBV6-5	TGTGCCAGCAGTTACAGCCCCGGGGAGCTGTTTTTT	CASSYSPGELFF
TRBJ2-7	-	16	-	TRBV5-6	TGTGCCAGCAGCTTGGTGAGGAGGTTGAACCGTTACGAGCAGTACTTC	CASSLVRRLNRYEQYF
TRBJ2-1	-	15	TRBD2	TRBV11-3	TGTGCCAGCAGCTTAGGGCTAGCGGGGAACAATGAGCAGTTCTTC	CASSLGLAGNNEQFF
TRBJ1-2	-	16	-	TRBV3-1/TRBV3-2	TGTGCCAGCAGCCAAGATCCAAGGGGGGATAGCTATGGCTACACCTTC	CASSQDPRGDSYGYTF
TRBJ2-7	-	15	-	TRBV6-5	TGTGCCAGCAGGGGTGGCGGGGGACAGAACTACGAGCAGTACTTC	CASRGGGGQNYEQYF
TRBJ2-1	-	15	TRBD2	TRBV6-5	TGTGCCAGCAGTTTGGGGGGGAACGACGGGAATGAGCAGTTCTTC	CASSLGGNDGNEQFF
TRBJ1-6	-	18	-	TRBV20-1	TGCAGTGCTAGTAGTTCGATGGGGGTATCCGGATATAATTCACCCCTCCACTTT	CSASSSMGVSGYNSPLHF
TRBJ1-6	-	14	-	TRBV3-1/TRBV3-2	TGTGCCAGCAGCCAACAGGGGCTCAATTCACCCCTCCACTTT	CASSQQGLNSPLHF
TRBJ2-7	-	12	-	TRBV3-1/TRBV3-2	TGTGCCAGCAGCCTGGGGGGTTACGAGCAGTACTTC	CASSLGGYEQYF
TRBJ2-2	-	15	-	TRBV29-1	TGCAGCGTTGACCCTGGGGGAGCGAACACCGGGGAGCTGTTTTTT	CSVDPGGANTGELFF